This T cell receptor (beta chain) was observed in a study of tumor-infiltrating lymphocytes in primary liver carcinoma. Study-level background: Those sampled were patients whose primary liver carcinoma was treated by surgical resection. These patients were men and women whose ages were 30 to 69 years.

Out of unsorted whole blood came the blood RNA, and germline DNA was extracted as well. HBV chronically infected the treatment-naive patients. Researchers reported drawing about 4.2 milliliters of peripheral blood before surgery. Germline V gene data show CDR1 as SGDLS and CDR2 as YYNGEE. The CDR3 consists of 16 residues. Trimming cost V 3 bases and J 4 bases; bases outside gene matches: 10. The investigators made TCR beta cDNA from approximately 0.5 ug total RNA, using a constant-region primer. Sequencing libraries for TCR beta derived from three nested multiplex PCR rounds that used slightly modified ARM-PCR. It was with TRBV1-TRBV30 forward primers and a C-beta reverse primer that the first two PCR rounds were run, at around 10 cycles each. Each CDR3 protein is one row after TCRdb ran MiXCR on the multiplex PCR reads. The sample carries about 320,000 distinct CDR3 sequences, 65% recorded once.

The specimen was peripheral blood. V usage is TRBV9 and J usage is TRBJ2-1; 7 nucleotides agree with TRBD2. The TCR sequence derives from a man aged 35 to 55 with primary liver carcinoma and hepatitis B virus infection. The CDR3 spells CASSAQSGEGYNEQFF. In DNA form, the CDR3 reads TGTGCCAGCAGCGCCCAGAGCGGGGAGGGATACAATGAGCAGTTCTTC.